These 28 T cell receptor beta chains were all obtained from the same sample, sequenced in a study of graft-versus-host responses after intestinal transplantation. Clones were read by immunoSEQ multiplex PCR, and TCRdb kept only the in-frame ones, dropping some. The data contain several thousand clones, around a quarter of them singletons. Stimulators, 200,000 irradiated and violet-dye-labeled cells, were plated with 200,000 CFSE-labeled responder cells. The material sequenced was alloreactive CD8+ T cells from a mixed lymphocyte reaction culture, taken before transplantation. Subset specified: CFSE-low proliferating T cells sorted from approximately 6-day pre-transplant mixed lymphocyte reaction (GvH or HvG direction). These receptors all stem from a human patient who was an organ donor for intestinal transplantation.

The V call is TRBV5-3, the J call TRBJ1-1; 8 bases fit TRBD1. TRBV5-3 belongs to the ORF category, with a function that is uncertain. V lost 1 base, J lost 10 bases, and 18 bases stayed unmatched. The CDR3 length is 17 residues. The CDR3 DNA is TGTGCCAGAAGCTTGCGTTCCGGACAGGGAATTCAAGTGGGAGCTTTCTTT. Protein sequence: CARSLRSGQGIQVGAFF.

This clone was seen more than once but under ten times. The chain links TRBV19 to TRBJ2-1, with D tentatively TRBD2 (6 bases). The CDR3 has 15 amino acids. The V end lost 5 bases, the J end lost 4 bases, and 15 bases lay between the germline ends. Germline CDR1 is LNHDA and CDR2 is SQIVND (reference sequence). The CDR3 sequence is CASSPLVAGYNEQFF. CDR3 sequence (DNA): TGTGCCAGTAGTCCGCTTGTGGCGGGATACAATGAGCAGTTCTTC.

There are a few counts of this clone. Other DNA sequences within the sample encode an identical CDR3. This chain uses TRBV5-1 with TRBJ2-3; tentatively, D is TRBD1 or TRBD2 (6 bases each). Germline CDR1 is SGHRS and CDR2 is YFSETQ. Trimming removed 9 bases from V and 0 bases from J, with 17 bases in between. CDR3 length: 15 residues. The CDR3 coding sequence is TGCGCCACCGGAGGGGGGACGTCTAGCACAGATACGCAGTATTTT. Amino acid sequence: CATGGGTSSTDTQYF.

This clone has only a few counts. This rearrangement joins TRBV7-9 to TRBJ1-2; D is unresolved. CDR3 length equals 16 residues. Per germline, CDR1 SEHNR and CDR2 FQNEAQ (reference sequence). Trimming shortened V by 4 bases and J by 6 bases, and 21 bases separated the two germline ends. CDR3 sequence: CASSSWTDSRADGYTF. The CDR3 nucleotides read TGTGCCAGCAGCTCGTGGACGGACTCGAGAGCTGATGGCTACACCTTC.

V gene TRBV6-6 combines with J gene TRBJ1-1; TRBD1 might be the D (5 bases). Trimming stripped 0 bases from V and 0 bases from J, with 8 bases between. This CDR3 is built from 15 residues. Germline lookup yields CDR1 MNHNY and CDR2 SVGAGI (reference sequence). CDR3: CASSYSGRLNTEAFF. CDR3 in DNA: TGTGCCAGCAGTTACTCGGGACGGCTGAACACTGAAGCTTTCTTT.

The rearrangement links TRBV27 to TRBJ1-1; maybe TRBD1 (6 bases). V lost 0 bases, J lost 2 bases, and 10 bases lay in between. Germline V gives CDR1 MNHEY, CDR2 SMNVEV (reference sequence). The CDR3 is 15 amino acids. The CDR3 loop reads CASSLSGGQNTEAFF. CDR3 coding DNA: TGTGCCAGCAGTTTATCGGGGGGACAAAACACTGAAGCTTTCTTT.

This chain uses TRBV29-1 with TRBJ2-1; TRBD2 aligns across 11 bases. This CDR3 region has 15 residues. Germline V gives CDR1 SQVTM, CDR2 ANQGSEA. V trimming: 3 bases; J trimming: 9 bases; junction bases outside the gene matches: 10. The CDR3: CSVDRGLAGGGEQFF. CDR3 nucleotides: TGCAGCGTTGACAGGGGGCTAGCGGGAGGTGGTGAGCAGTTCTTC.

This chain joins TRBV4-1 and TRBJ2-2; D uncertain. The germline CDR1 and CDR2 sequences are MGHRA and YSYEKL. This CDR3 has 16 residues. The V and J ends lost 3 bases and 1 base respectively, with 12 bases between them. This CDR3 reads CASSHAGRLNTGELFF. The CDR3 DNA reads TGCGCCAGCAGCCATGCCGGGCGGTTGAACACCGGGGAGCTGTTTTTT.

About this clone itself: This may stem from a read error, because a much larger clone lies one nucleotide away. This chain links TRBV5-6 with TRBJ2-7; D is possibly TRBD1 or TRBD2 (5 bases each). This CDR3 region has 15 residues. Germline V gene data show CDR1 as SGHDT and CDR2 as YYEEEE. V gave up 6 bases and J gave up 0 bases, with 16 bases separating them. The DNA for the CDR3 is TGTGCCAGCACCCCCGCAGGGAGTAGCTCCTACGAGCAGTACTTC. Protein sequence: CASTPAGSSSYEQYF. The full variable domain, in which reference TRBV5-6 and TRBJ2-7 provide the parts outside the CDR3, is DAGVTQSPTHLIKTRGQQVTLRCSPKSGHDTVSWYQQALGQGPQFIFQYYEEEERQRGNFPDRFSGHQFPNYSSELNVNALLLGDSALYLCASTPAGSSSYEQYFGPGTRLTVT.

This chain uses TRBV6-5 with TRBJ2-7; 10 nucleotides agree with TRBD1. The germline V gene has CDR1 MNHEY and CDR2 SVGAGI. This CDR3 is built from 14 residues. The junction had 1 base not matched to a gene; V was cut back by 2 bases and J by 3 bases. This CDR3 reads CASSYGQGGYEQYF. CDR3 coding DNA: TGTGCCAGCAGTTACGGACAGGGGGGCTACGAGCAGTACTTC.

For this clone: This sample also contains other DNA sequences that code for the same CDR3. The chain employs TRBV29-1 and TRBJ1-2; 10 bases match TRBD1. V lost 6 bases to trimming and J lost 8 bases; unmatched junction nucleotides: 9. The V gene's germline CDR1 is SQVTM and CDR2 ANQGSEA. This CDR3 has 13 residues. The CDR3 loop is CSVGGTGVWGYTF. The CDR3 region has the DNA TGCAGCGTGGGAGGGACAGGGGTTTGGGGCTACACCTTC.

This clone turned up a few times. The gene calls are TRBV6-6 and TRBJ1-1; 9 bases fit TRBD1. The trim removed 0 bases at V and 7 bases at J, leaving 6 bases unmatched. Germline V lookup: CDR1 MNHNY, CDR2 SVGAGI (reference sequence). This CDR3 is built from 15 residues. CDR3 in amino acids: CASSYSMDRGGEAFF. CDR3 nucleotide sequence: TGTGCCAGCAGTTACTCGATGGACAGGGGCGGTGAAGCTTTCTTT.

In this sample, this clone is medium-sized (0.01 to 0.1%). This rearrangement joins TRBV9 to TRBJ2-5, with TRBD2 matching 10 bases. Losses at the gene ends were 3 bases for V and 2 bases for J; bases not matched to a gene: 7. This CDR3 contains 16 residues. CDR1 is SGDLS, CDR2 YYNGEE, per germline. CDR3 loop: CASSGSAGGAQETQYF. CDR3 DNA: TGTGCCAGCAGCGGATCAGCGGGAGGGGCACAAGAGACCCAGTACTTC.

The V call is TRBV5-4, the J call TRBJ1-4, with 8 bases that match TRBD1. Unmatched junction bases numbered 9, after V lost 10 bases and J lost 10 bases. Germline loops: CDR1 SGHNT, CDR2 YYREEE (reference sequence). The CDR3 is 12 amino acids. CDR3 nucleotide sequence: TGTGCCTTCCTGGACAGGGCTGGAAAACTGTTTTTT. Its protein is CAFLDRAGKLFF.

This clone was counted ten times or more. Mismatch with germline at one junction end may stem from a read error. V usage is TRBV30 and J usage is TRBJ2-6, with D maybe TRBD2 (6 bases). Germline V lookup: CDR1 GTSNPN, CDR2 SVGIG (reference sequence). CDR3 size: 14 residues. Here the CDR3 reads CAGRPGAGANVLTF. The CDR3 DNA follows: TGTGCCGGGAGGCCGGGGGCTGGGGCCAACGTCCTGACTTTC.

In this sample, this clone turned up a few times. The J gene is TRBJ1-2, the V gene TRBV19; D unresolved. Trimming removed 4 bases from V and 4 bases from J, with 4 bases in between. This CDR3 region has 11 residues. Germline CDR1 is LNHDA and CDR2 is SQIVND (reference sequence). The CDR3, as DNA: TGTGCCAGTAGTAACCCCTATGGCTACACCTTC. Protein sequence: CASSNPYGYTF.

Comments on this clone: It may be a read error: a sequence one base away is much more abundant. This chain joins TRBV29-1 and TRBJ2-1; 7 positions agree with TRBD2. The CDR3 is 11 residues long. Losses at the gene ends were 7 bases for V and 9 bases for J; bases not matched to a gene: 6. The germline V gene has CDR1 SQVTM and CDR2 ANQGSEA. The CDR3 bases are TGCAGCGGGGGGGGGTCGGGTGAGCAGTTCTTC. Its protein is CSGGGSGEQFF.

In the case of this clone: A much larger clone lies one base from this, so it may be a read error. The chain recombines TRBV27 with TRBJ2-2; TRBD1 might be the D (7 bases). The germline V gene has CDR1 MNHEY and CDR2 SMNVEV (reference sequence). The CDR3 extends over 13 amino acids. The V end lost 6 bases, the J end lost 5 bases, and 10 bases lay between the germline ends. The CDR3 coding sequence is TGTGCCAGCAGGCCAGGGGGGACCGGGGAGCTGTTTTTT. This codes for CASRPGGTGELFF.

This clone was counted many times. V usage is TRBV30 and J usage is TRBJ1-2, with D perhaps TRBD1 (6 bases). The length of the CDR3 is 12 residues. Trimming took off 1 base at V and 5 bases at J, with 8 bases between the two ends. Germline loops: CDR1 GTSNPN, CDR2 SVGIG (reference sequence). CDR3 in amino acids: CAWSGRGYGYTF. The CDR3 DNA is TGTGCCTGGAGTGGGAGGGGGTATGGCTACACCTTC.

The gene calls are TRBV6-5 and TRBJ2-5; TRBD2 agrees at 12 bases. Germline CDR1 MNHEY, CDR2 SVGAGI. CDR3 size: 15 residues. With 5 bases clipped from V and 9 bases from J, the junction kept 10 bases outside the gene matches. The CDR3, as DNA: TGTGCCAGCAGTCCTCTAGCGGGAGGGAAGGAGGCCCAGTACTTC. It is translated as CASSPLAGGKEAQYF.

This sequence joins TRBV2 and TRBJ1-5, with 10 bases that match TRBD1. Trimming removed 9 bases from V and 5 bases from J; junction bases left unmatched: 1. The CDR3 has 12 amino acids. Germline CDR1 and CDR2: SNHLY and FYNNEI. The CDR3, as DNA: TGTGCCAGAGGACAGGGGGATCAGCCCCAGCATTTT. Protein: CARGQGDQPQHF.

J is TRBJ2-1 and V is TRBV19; a weak D match, TRBD2 (6 bases). The germline V and J ends were trimmed by 3 bases and 4 bases, with 7 bases remaining between them. CDR1 and CDR2 from the germline V gene are LNHDA and SQIVND (reference sequence). The CDR3 extends over 13 amino acids. CDR3 in DNA: TGTGCCAGTAGTATCGGGACTTACAATGAGCAGTTCTTC. Translation: CASSIGTYNEQFF.

V and J are TRBV5-1 and TRBJ2-5; TRBD1 matches 8 bases. Unmatched junction bases numbered 15, after V lost 4 bases and J lost 4 bases. Germline CDR1 SGHRS, CDR2 YFSETQ. The CDR3 is 17 amino acids. In nucleotides, the CDR3 is TGCGCCAGCAGCCCCTATTGGGACAGGATGGGTGGAGAGACCCAGTACTTC. Its translation is CASSPYWDRMGGETQYF. The full variable domain, rest sourced from reference TRBV5-1 and TRBJ2-5, is KAGVTQTPRYLIKTRGQQVTLSCSPISGHRSVSWYQQTPGQGLQFLFEYFSETQRNKGNFPGRFSGRQFSNSRSEMNVSTLELGDSALYLCASSPYWDRMGGETQYFGPGTRLLVL.

The rearrangement uses TRBV25-1 and TRBJ1-2, with 8 bases aligning to TRBD1. The CDR3 consists of 14 residues. Germline loops: CDR1 MGHDK, CDR2 SYGVNS. V was pared by 2 bases and J by 4 bases, with 3 bases of the junction left unmatched. The CDR3 DNA is TGTGCCAGCAGTGAAGTAACAGGGGGCTATGGCTACACCTTC. Translating it yields CASSEVTGGYGYTF.

This clone was counted only a few times. This chain links TRBV7-9 with TRBJ2-2; no definite D call. Deletions cut 2 bases from V and 0 bases from J, with 4 bases between. CDR1 and CDR2 (germline): SEHNR, FQNEAQ (reference sequence). CDR3 size: 14 residues. The CDR3 DNA is TGTGCCAGCAGCTTAACTGCGAACACCGGGGAGCTGTTTTTT. Translating gives CASSLTANTGELFF.

For this clone: This may arise from a read error, as a much more abundant clone is one base away. The chain carries TRBV5-6 and TRBJ1-1; perhaps TRBD1 as D (5 bases). This CDR3 comprises 16 residues. CDR1 is SGHDT, CDR2 YYEEEE, per germline. This CDR3 is CACSLVAGEGWTEAFF. DNA of the CDR3: TGTGCCTGCAGCTTGGTGGCGGGGGAGGGATGGACTGAAGCTTTCTTT.

The CDR3 sequence: CASSAEFGGPYEQYF. CDR3 nucleotide sequence: TGTGCCAGCAGCGCTGAATTTGGGGGGCCCTACGAGCAGTACTTC. The chain couples TRBV11-2 to TRBJ2-7, with D perhaps matching TRBD1 or TRBD2 (6 bases each). The V gene's germline CDR1 is SGHAT and CDR2 FQNNGV. V lost 5 bases to trimming and J lost 2 bases, with 16 bases between them. The CDR3 spans 15 residues.

About this clone itself: A much larger clone lies a single base off, so this may be a read error. The V call is TRBV7-2, the J call TRBJ2-7, with D perhaps assigned TRBD1 or TRBD2 (5 bases each). Trimming stripped 2 bases from V and 2 bases from J, with 10 bases between. The CDR3 spans 14 residues. Germline assignment: CDR1 SGHTA and CDR2 FQGNSA. CDR3 in DNA: TGTGCCAGCAGCTTATGGGGGAGCCCCTACGAGCAGTACTTC. It translates to CASSLWGSPYEQYF.